The sequence of this T cell receptor (beta chain) was determined in a study of Graves' ophthalmopathy and Graves' hyperthyroidism. Researchers took RNA transcripts and amplified TCR beta CDR3 regions from them. HTBI-primed RT-PCR formed the first round, and a multiplex PCR formed the second. From the multiplex PCR reads, TCRdb called clonotypes with MiXCR, one entry per CDR3 protein. The sample lists a few hundred thousand distinct CDR3 sequences; under 40% were seen once. This clonotype was seen at least ten times. Material for sequencing was peripheral blood or thyroid tissue (not recorded which). This clonotype originated in an adult man with Graves' hyperthyroidism.

The CDR3 here is CASSLGWTQETQYF. Here the CDR3 DNA reads TGCGCCAGCAGCTTGGGCTGGACACAAGAGACCCAGTACTTC. J is TRBJ2-5 and V is TRBV5-1, with D possibly matching TRBD1 (5 bases). The CDR3 runs to 14 residues. V was trimmed by 0 bases and J by 2 bases, leaving 8 bases between them. Germline values: CDR1 SGHRS, CDR2 YFSETQ.